These 28 T cell receptor beta chains originate from one sample sequenced in a study of shared clonotypes between healthy human individuals. Clones were sequenced by immunoSEQ multiplex PCR, and TCRdb holds only the in-frame ones, with some missing. The data show roughly 680,000 clones, 55% to 80% seen once. What was sequenced was memory CD4+ T cells sorted from blood. Subset described: CD45RA-negative fraction. The receptors stem from a woman aged 25 to 39 in good health.

The V and J genes are TRBV6-6 and TRBJ1-4; D gene ambiguous. The V gene's germline CDR1 is MNHNY and CDR2 SVGAGI (reference sequence). CDR3 length: 13 amino acids. Deletions cut 7 bases from V and 8 bases from J, with 14 bases between. For the CDR3, the DNA is TGTGCCAGCATCAGCCCCCAAGGGGAAAAACTGTTTTTT. Protein sequence: CASISPQGEKLFF.

This clone was counted many times. The chain uses TRBV5-1 and TRBJ1-1, with 7 positions matching TRBD1. V shed 1 base and J 6 bases; nucleotides not matched to a gene: 9. Germline lookup yields CDR1 SGHRS and CDR2 YFSETQ. The CDR3 runs to 15 residues. The CDR3 DNA reads TGCGCCAGCAGCTTGAGAACAGGGGCGGGGGCTGAAGCTTTCTTT. This encodes CASSLRTGAGAEAFF.

V is TRBV6-1 and J is TRBJ2-3; 16 bases are a match to TRBD2. CDR3 length equals 17 residues. The germline V gene has CDR1 MNHNS and CDR2 SASEGT. The V segment lost 3 bases and the J segment 5 bases; nucleotides outside the gene matches: 5. As DNA, the CDR3 is TGTGCCAGCAGTGACGCGGGACTAGCGGGAGGGAAAGATACGCAGTATTTT. It encodes CASSDAGLAGGKDTQYF.

The chain recombines TRBV5-1 with TRBJ1-1; D perhaps matches TRBD1 (5 bases). V lost 5 bases, J lost 1 base, and 15 bases lay in between. CDR1 is SGHRS, CDR2 YFSETQ, per germline. The length of the CDR3 is 15 residues. DNA of the CDR3: TGCGCCAGCAGACCCCCCCCCGGACAGAACACTGAAGCTTTCTTT. The encoded protein is CASRPPPGQNTEAFF.

The chain combines TRBV28 with TRBJ1-2; 11 bases line up with TRBD1. V dropped 3 bases and J dropped 2; count of bases not matched to a gene: 5. The CDR3 consists of 16 residues. CDR1 MDHEN and CDR2 SYDVKM come from the germline V gene. CDR3 amino acids: CASSLGGQGANYGYTF. The CDR3, as DNA: TGTGCCAGCAGTTTGGGCGGACAGGGGGCAAACTATGGCTACACCTTC.

This chain links TRBV30 with TRBJ2-4, with D perhaps TRBD1 or TRBD2 (5 bases each). The CDR3 runs to 13 residues. CDR1 is GTSNPN and CDR2 is SVGIG in the germline V gene (reference sequence). V dropped 2 bases and J dropped 7 bases, with 12 bases sitting between them. CDR3: CAWSPGPMNIQYF. The CDR3 DNA reads as TGTGCCTGGAGTCCGGGACCGATGAACATTCAGTACTTC.

The chain joins TRBV5-1 to TRBJ1-1; D unclear. The V end was cut by 4 bases, the J end by 3 bases, with 13 bases between. This CDR3 comprises 14 residues. Germline CDR1 and CDR2: SGHRS and YFSETQ. CDR3 loop: CASSRTGYDTEAFF. The CDR3 DNA reads TGCGCCAGCAGCCGGACGGGGTACGACACTGAAGCTTTCTTT.

V gene TRBV2 combines with J gene TRBJ2-7; TRBD2 aligns across 8 bases. Germline V gene lookup returns CDR1 SNHLY and CDR2 FYNNEI. CDR3 length: 15 amino acids. Losses at the gene ends were 6 bases for V and 2 bases for J; bases not matched to a gene: 9. In DNA form, the CDR3 reads TGTGCCAGCAGCCTCGCTGCGGGAGGACCCTACGAGCAGTACTTC. It specifies CASSLAAGGPYEQYF.

This rearrangement joins TRBV30 to TRBJ1-1, with D possibly matching TRBD1 (6 bases). This CDR3 is built from 13 residues. The V end was cut by 3 bases, the J end by 4 bases, with 12 bases between. Germline lookup yields CDR1 GTSNPN and CDR2 SVGIG (reference sequence). CDR3: CAWSRGSTTEAFF. In DNA form, the CDR3 reads TGTGCCTGGAGCAGGGGCTCTACCACTGAAGCTTTCTTT. The full variable domain, completed using reference TRBV30 and TRBJ1-1, is SQTIHQWPATLVQPVGSPLSLECTVEGTSNPNLYWYRQAAGRGLQLLFYSVGIGQISSEVPQNLSASRPQDRQFILSSKKLLLSDSGFYLCAWSRGSTTEAFFGQGTRLTVV.

This rearrangement joins TRBV6-6 to TRBJ1-5; weak D call: TRBD1 (6 bases). V lost 5 bases and J 6 bases, leaving 11 bases between the germline ends. The CDR3 has 13 amino acids. Germline V gene sequence: CDR1 MNHNY, CDR2 SVGAGI (reference sequence). CDR3 sequence reads: CASSKTGFQPQHF. The CDR3 DNA reads as TGTGCCAGCAGTAAAACAGGGTTTCAGCCCCAGCATTTT.

CDR3 amino acids: CASSFRGGGQPQHF. Here the CDR3 DNA reads TGTGCCAGCAGTTTTCGCGGGGGCGGGCAGCCCCAGCATTTT. The chain has TRBV28 and TRBJ1-5; maybe TRBD1 (6 bases). The V and J ends lost 3 bases and 7 bases respectively, with 13 bases between them. Germline CDR1 reads MDHEN; CDR2 reads SYDVKM. This CDR3 contains 14 residues. The whole variable domain, filled in from reference TRBV28 and TRBJ1-5, reads DVKVTQSSRYLVKRTGEKVFLECVQDMDHENMFWYRQDPGLGLRLIYFSYDVKMKEKGDIPEGYSVSREKKERFSLILESASTNQTSMYLCASSFRGGGQPQHFGDGTRLSIL.

The chain joins TRBV7-3 to TRBJ2-1; D gene unclear. Trimming cost V 2 bases and J 4 bases, with 12 bases left between them. Germline values: CDR1 SGHTA, CDR2 FQGTGA. The CDR3 has 15 amino acids. CDR3 in amino acids: CASSLYSGDYNEQFF. The CDR3 DNA is TGTGCCAGCAGCTTATACAGTGGGGATTACAATGAGCAGTTCTTC. Combining the CDR3 with reference TRBV7-3 and TRBJ2-1 gives the whole variable domain GAGVSQTPSNKVTEKGKYVELRCDPISGHTALYWYRQSLGQGPEFLIYFQGTGAADDSGLPNDRFFAVRPEGSVSTLKIQRTERGDSAVYLCASSLYSGDYNEQFFGPGTRLTVL.

The chain links TRBV2 to TRBJ1-5; D may be TRBD1 (6 bases). V dropped 2 bases and J dropped 5 bases, with 19 bases sitting between them. Germline values: CDR1 SNHLY, CDR2 FYNNEI. The CDR3 runs 17 residues. CDR3 region: CASSERVRGPFYQPQHF. In DNA form, the CDR3 reads TGTGCCAGCAGTGAAAGGGTCAGGGGCCCTTTTTATCAGCCCCAGCATTTT. Variable domain in full (rest from reference TRBV2 and TRBJ1-5): EPEVTQTPSHQVTQMGQEVILRCVPISNHLYFYWYRQILGQKVEFLVSFYNNEISEKSEIFDDQFSVERPDGSNFTLKIRSTKLEDSAMYFCASSERVRGPFYQPQHFGDGTRLSIL.

The rearrangement links TRBV11-3 to TRBJ1-1; a possible D gene is TRBD1 (6 bases). The CDR3 is 14 amino acids. V lost 6 bases and J lost 3, with 14 bases in between. Germline-derived CDR1 and CDR2 are SGHNT and YENEEA. Here the CDR3 DNA reads TGTGCCAGCAGTCTACAGGGTACGGACACTGAAGCTTTCTTT. Translated, it gives CASSLQGTDTEAFF.

CDR3 sequence reads: CASSYSSGTQETQYF. The CDR3 nucleotides are TGTGCCAGCAGTTACTCGAGCGGGACTCAAGAGACCCAGTACTTC. This chain connects TRBV6-6 to TRBJ2-5; TRBD2 agrees at 7 bases. This CDR3 contains 15 residues. Germline-derived CDR1 and CDR2 are MNHNY and SVGAGI (reference sequence). The junction had 3 bases not matched to a gene; V was cut back by 0 bases and J by 2 bases.

The chain combines TRBV4-2 with TRBJ2-7; D is perhaps TRBD1 or TRBD2 (6 bases each). This CDR3 is 16 amino acids long. The germline V and J ends were trimmed by 4 bases and 5 bases, with 21 bases remaining between them. The germline CDR1 and CDR2 sequences are LGHNA and YNFKEQ. The CDR3 region is CASSPGVGGKGDEQYF. The DNA of the CDR3 is TGTGCCAGCAGCCCTGGGGTCGGCGGGAAGGGGGACGAGCAGTACTTC.

The chain employs TRBV9 and TRBJ2-4; TRBD2 aligns across 9 bases. V was pared by 0 bases and J by 2 bases, with 15 bases of the junction left unmatched. CDR3 size: 20 residues. Germline CDR1 and CDR2: SGDLS and YYNGEE. CDR3 sequence: CASSVVGGLSSGATKNIQYF. DNA of the CDR3: TGTGCCAGCAGCGTAGTAGGGGGGCTGTCTAGCGGGGCTACCAAAAACATTCAGTACTTC.

V and J are TRBV6-5 and TRBJ1-5, with TRBD1 matching over 9 bases. After removal of 4 bases from V and 5 bases from J, the junction contained 3 bases not matched to a gene. The CDR3 is 14 residues long. Germline lookup yields CDR1 MNHEY and CDR2 SVGAGI. The CDR3 loop is CASSSGQGDQPQHF. CDR3 nucleotides: TGTGCCAGCAGTTCGGGACAGGGTGATCAGCCCCAGCATTTT.

The rearrangement uses TRBV7-6 and TRBJ2-2; unclear D gene. Germline lookup yields CDR1 SGHVS and CDR2 FNYEAQ. There are 14 residues in the CDR3. V lost 5 bases to trimming and J lost 1 base, with 8 bases between them. The CDR3 region has the DNA TGTGCCAGCAGCCCAACTTGGAACACCGGGGAGCTGTTTTTT. Translated: CASSPTWNTGELFF.

V gene TRBV4-1 combines with J gene TRBJ2-5; TRBD2 matches at 8 bases. This CDR3 spans 19 amino acids. Trimming removed 6 bases from V and 5 bases from J; junction bases left unmatched: 23. CDR1 MGHRA and CDR2 YSYEKL come from the germline V gene. The CDR3 sequence is CASSPGEGGTSGSRETQYF. CDR3 nucleotides: TGCGCCAGCAGTCCGGGGGAGGGTGGGACGAGCGGGAGTAGGGAGACCCAGTACTTC.

The chain couples TRBV6-5 to TRBJ1-2; D uncertain. Germline V lookup: CDR1 MNHEY, CDR2 SVGAGI. The length of the CDR3 is 15 residues. Trimming pared 5 bases from V and 0 bases from J, leaving 13 bases between. The CDR3 here is CASSTHPLANYGYTF. The CDR3 region has the DNA TGTGCCAGCAGTACCCACCCGTTAGCTAACTATGGCTACACCTTC.

With respect to this clone: Other DNA sequences in the sample encode the same CDR3. This chain links TRBV19 with TRBJ2-3, with 9 bases lining up with TRBD2. Germline trimming cut 6 bases from V and 3 bases from J; bases unmatched to any gene: 4. This CDR3 has 14 residues. Per germline, CDR1 LNHDA and CDR2 SQIVND (reference sequence). CDR3 residues: CASRLAGETDTQYF. For the CDR3, the DNA is TGTGCCAGTAGGTTAGCGGGAGAGACAGATACGCAGTATTTT.

The V gene is TRBV6-5, the J gene TRBJ1-5, with D unclear. CDR1 and CDR2 from the germline V gene are MNHEY and SVGAGI. The V end lost 5 bases, the J end lost 9 bases, and 17 bases lay between the germline ends. CDR3 length: 14 residues. CDR3 sequence (DNA): TGTGCCAGCAGTCCGACGGAGACCTCAAGGCCCCAGCATTTT. Protein: CASSPTETSRPQHF.

V usage is TRBV19 and J usage is TRBJ2-5; 13 bases fit TRBD2. The CDR3 totals 18 residues. The J segment lost 5 bases and the V segment lost 3 bases, leaving 12 bases of the junction unmatched. Germline CDR1 LNHDA, CDR2 SQIVND (reference sequence). The CDR3 DNA reads TGTGCCAGTAGTATGTCGACTAGCGGGAGGAAATATGTGGAGACCCAGTACTTC. It codes for CASSMSTSGRKYVETQYF. Together with reference TRBV19 and TRBJ2-5, the CDR3 gives the full variable domain: DGGITQSPKYLFRKEGQNVTLSCEQNLNHDAMYWYRQDPGQGLRLIYYSQIVNDFQKGDIAEGYSVSREKKESFPLTVTSAQKNPTAFYLCASSMSTSGRKYVETQYFGPGTRLLVL.

V usage is TRBV7-2 and J usage is TRBJ2-7; D assignment may be TRBD1 or TRBD2 (6 bases each). CDR3 length equals 15 residues. The germline V gene has CDR1 SGHTA and CDR2 FQGNSA. Trimming removed 3 bases at V and 3 bases at J, with 15 bases between. The DNA of the CDR3 is TGTGCCAGCAGCTTCGGTCCAGGAGGGGGCTACGAGCAGTACTTC. Translating gives CASSFGPGGGYEQYF. The full variable domain, in which reference TRBV7-2 and TRBJ2-7 provide the parts outside the CDR3, is GAGVSQSPSNKVTEKGKDVELRCDPISGHTALYWYRQSLGQGLEFLIYFQGNSAPDKSGLPSDRFSAERTGGSVSTLTIQRTQQEDSAVYLCASSFGPGGGYEQYFGPGTRLTVT.

This clone was picked up one time. The chain employs TRBV5-4 and TRBJ2-7; D gene uncertain. The CDR3 is 15 residues long. CDR1 and CDR2 (germline): SGHNT, YYREEE (reference sequence). V shed 2 bases and J shed 2 bases, with 14 bases lying between them. CDR3 in amino acids: CASSFGGTTTYEQYF. The CDR3 DNA sequence: TGTGCCAGCAGCTTTGGCGGTACAACTACCTACGAGCAGTACTTC. Supplemented by reference TRBV5-4 and TRBJ2-7, the full variable domain reads ETGVTQSPTHLIKTRGQQVTLRCSSQSGHNTVSWYQQALGQGPQFIFQYYREEENGRGNFPPRFSGLQFPNYSSELNVNALELDDSALYLCASSFGGTTTYEQYFGPGTRLTVT.

The rearrangement joins TRBV15 to TRBJ1-5; possibly TRBD1 for D (5 bases). Per germline, CDR1 LNHNV and CDR2 YYDKDF (reference sequence). The CDR3 covers 14 residues. Trimming stripped 0 bases from V and 7 bases from J, with 10 bases between. The CDR3 sequence is CATSRDRGTQPQHF. The CDR3 bases are TGTGCCACCAGCAGAGATCGAGGGACCCAGCCCCAGCATTTT.

The rearrangement joins TRBV5-1 to TRBJ1-1, with 9 nucleotides matching TRBD1. In germline, CDR1 is SGHRS, CDR2 YFSETQ. V trimming: 3 bases; J trimming: 1 base; junction bases outside the gene matches: 13. The CDR3 contains 18 residues. The CDR3 nucleotides read TGCGCCAGCAGCTACACGACAGGGGGAATGATTAGGAACACTGAAGCTTTCTTT. Protein sequence: CASSYTTGGMIRNTEAFF.